The source of this T cell receptor (beta chain) is a study of blood T cell repertoires in COVID-19. Study-level information: In each case, the material was cDNA or gDNA derived from T cells, B-cell-depleted T cells, or PBMCs.

This clone was detected only a few times. In the original processing: Reference gene primer amplification in the assay estimated nucleated cell counts. The data were produced by immunoSEQ multiplex PCR, yet TCRdb's version contains in-frame clones alone and is incomplete. D and trimming were read from the DNA, whereas the V and J calls and clone size are those reported in that table. The sample shows 25,000 to 35,000 clones, roughly nine tenths of them seen only once. Germline V lookup: CDR1 SGHNT, CDR2 YYREEE (reference sequence). Trimming removed 1 base from V and 0 bases from J, with 9 bases in between. This CDR3 contains 15 residues.

This chain uses TRBV5-4 with TRBJ2-3; no reliable D call. Input material: peripheral blood. The clonotype was recovered from a human donor with acute or convalescent COVID-19. The donor label of this sample is uncertain. Here the CDR3 reads CASSLYGSSTDTQYF. CDR3 sequence (DNA): TGTGCCAGCAGCTTGTACGGGTCTAGCACAGATACGCAGTATTTT.